This T cell receptor (beta chain) was sequenced for a study of early T cells in non-severe SARS-CoV-2 infection. As for the study in general: RNA in bulk from unsorted whole blood was sequenced, and chains were unpaired.

Study findings and constraints: Anti-spike CD8 specificities were favored by VDJdb matching, whose results missed private and CD4 specificities.

This clonotype occurred a few times. Its antigen is not known. Each single cDNA molecule received a unique molecular identifier. From the 5' RACE reads, TCRdb called clonotypes with MiXCR, one entry per CDR3 protein. The table lists tens of thousands of distinct CDR3 sequences, 11% to 15% of them singletons. The V end lost 6 bases, the J end lost 7 bases, and 6 bases lay between the germline ends. Germline CDR1 and CDR2: MDHEN and SYDVKM. The CDR3 has 11 amino acids. This clonotype was obtained from an adult who was a healthcare worker with PCR-confirmed SARS-CoV-2 infection or an uninfected control (not recorded which). Material: whole blood. V and J are TRBV28 and TRBJ1-4; D remains ambiguous. CDR3 in amino acids: CASRLGEKLFF. CDR3 DNA sequence: TGTGCCAGCAGGTTAGGTGAAAAACTGTTTTTT.